This T cell receptor beta chain was captured in a study of blood T cell repertoires in COVID-19. CDR1 and CDR2 (germline): SGDLS, YYNGEE. With V trimmed by 1 base and J by 14 bases, 12 bases remained unmatched. The CDR3 covers 14 residues. The repertoire was sequenced with immunoSEQ multiplex PCR; TCRdb's copy has only in-frame clones and lacks some. The sample carries around 150,000 clones, about 90% recorded once. This clonotype was sampled from a man between 60 and 75 years old with active or convalescent COVID-19. The material sequenced was peripheral blood. The chain links TRBV9 to TRBJ1-2; TRBD1 matches at 9 bases. The CDR3 loop reads CASSVNSGTGTKTF. CDR3 nucleotide sequence: TGTGCCAGCAGCGTAAACTCCGGGACAGGGACAAAAACCTTC.